This T cell receptor (beta chain) is from a study of vaccination and CD4 T cells after COVID-19. CDR3 length equals 16 residues. V was pared by 1 base and J by 0 bases, with 11 bases between. Germline V lookup: CDR1 SGHVS, CDR2 FNYEAQ. A remark on this clonotype: Its target is not known.

With the Oncomine TCR Beta short-read assay, DNA from cultured CD4+ T cells was sequenced. TCRdb passed the PCR reads through MiXCR, listing each CDR3 protein once. The sample holds some 19,000 distinct CDR3 sequences, around 52% seen once. Time point noted: late sampling 161 to 241 days after vaccination in a few convalescent patients. Documented treatment: 10-day PBMC culture with coronavirus spike peptide pools or control peptides (ViraFEST assay). Expansion of antigen-specific T cells with peptide pools by ViraFEST preceded sequencing of TCRs. PBMC cultures, at approximately 2 million cells per well, received 9.5 to 10 IU/ml IL-2 and about 10 ug/ml peptide pools. Investigators isolated CD4+ T cells by negative selection after approximately 9 days of culture.

This TCR came from a human donor who had recovered from COVID-19. Sequenced here: CD4+ T cells from blood, cultured in vitro, sampled about 7 months after SARS-CoV-2 vaccination. The V gene is TRBV7-6, the J gene TRBJ2-3, with no clear D. CDR3 nucleotides: TGTGCCAGCAGCTTAGGACCACTTACTAGCACAGATACGCAGTATTTT. Its protein is CASSLGPLTSTDTQYF.